The 30 T cell receptor beta chains below all came from one sample that was sequenced in a study of control samples from healthy donors and cancer patients. Produced via immunoSEQ multiplex PCR; TCRdb's table is partial and in-frame only. The profile shows 150,000 to 200,000 clones, 85% to 95% of them singletons. What was sequenced was blood. These receptors came from a man in his thirties or forties in good health.

The rearrangement joins TRBV2 to TRBJ1-2; D gene unclear. There are 12 residues in the CDR3. With 8 bases removed from V and 2 bases from J, the gap between germline ends came to 9 bases. Germline lookup yields CDR1 SNHLY and CDR2 FYNNEI. This chain's CDR3 is CASAQDNYGYTF. As DNA, the CDR3 is TGTGCCAGCGCCCAAGACAACTATGGCTACACCTTC.

V usage is TRBV5-4 and J usage is TRBJ1-1; 7 nucleotides match TRBD1. Germline lookup yields CDR1 SGHNT and CDR2 YYREEE (reference sequence). Germline trimming cut 1 base from V and 0 bases from J; bases unmatched to any gene: 6. The CDR3 is 16 residues long. CDR3 in DNA: TGTGCCAGCAGCTTGTCCGGACAGGCGATGAACACTGAAGCTTTCTTT. Protein: CASSLSGQAMNTEAFF.

J is TRBJ2-3 and V is TRBV7-9, with TRBD1 identical over 7 bases. Per the germline V gene, CDR1 is SEHNR and CDR2 is FQNEAQ (reference sequence). Unmatched junction bases numbered 6, after V lost 2 bases and J lost 1 base. The CDR3 sequence is 16 residues long. CDR3 sequence: CASSLRPGGGTDTQYF. The DNA of the CDR3 is TGTGCCAGCAGCTTAAGGCCAGGGGGTGGCACAGATACGCAGTATTTT.

This chain joins TRBV5-1 and TRBJ1-4, with 7 bases matching TRBD1. Trimming cost V 5 bases and J 4 bases; bases outside gene matches: 11. The CDR3 length is 16 residues. Per germline, CDR1 SGHRS and CDR2 YFSETQ. CDR3 sequence: CASSAGDSNINEKLFF. CDR3 nucleotide sequence: TGCGCCAGCAGTGCGGGGGACAGTAACATTAATGAAAAACTGTTTTTT.

This chain uses TRBV30 with TRBJ1-3, with a possible D match to TRBD1 (5 bases). Germline V lookup: CDR1 GTSNPN, CDR2 SVGIG (reference sequence). The CDR3 runs 13 residues. The V and J ends lost 3 bases and 4 bases respectively, with 10 bases between them. This CDR3 reads CAWSWGVGNTIYF. For the CDR3, the DNA is TGTGCCTGGAGCTGGGGGGTAGGAAACACCATATATTTT.

This chain connects TRBV13 to TRBJ2-5, with TRBD1 identical over 10 bases. J was trimmed by 5 bases and V by 0 bases; bases with no gene match: 3. Germline V gene data show CDR1 as PRHDT and CDR2 as FYEKMQ (reference sequence). The CDR3 loop spans 15 amino acids. The CDR3 DNA is TGTGCCAGCAGCTTAGGGGGGACAGGGGACGAGACCCAGTACTTC. It encodes CASSLGGTGDETQYF.

The chain couples TRBV6-2 or TRBV6-3 to TRBJ1-1; D possibly corresponds to TRBD1 (5 bases). Germline CDR1 and CDR2: MNHEY and SVGEGT. The length of the CDR3 is 14 residues. V was trimmed by 2 bases and J by 4 bases, leaving 11 bases between them. CDR3 coding DNA: TGTGCCAGCAGTTACAGTCCCGGGACCACTGAAGCTTTCTTT. This translates into CASSYSPGTTEAFF.

J is TRBJ2-1 and V is TRBV5-6, with no clear D. V lost 1 base, J lost 8 bases, and 7 bases lay in between. Germline CDR1 reads SGHDT; CDR2 reads YYEEEE. CDR3 size: 12 residues. The CDR3 region is CASSLSEDEQFF. In nucleotides, the CDR3 is TGTGCCAGCAGCTTGTCGGAAGATGAGCAGTTCTTC.

The rearrangement links TRBV27 to TRBJ2-1; 8 bases are a match to TRBD2. From germline, CDR1 is MNHEY and CDR2 SMNVEV (reference sequence). Germline trimming cut 3 bases from V and 4 bases from J; bases unmatched to any gene: 5. CDR3 length equals 15 residues. CDR3 sequence: CASSFSGGLYNEQFF. The CDR3 nucleotides are TGTGCCAGCAGTTTCAGCGGGGGCTTGTACAATGAGCAGTTCTTC.

The V call is TRBV19, the J call TRBJ1-1; D ambiguous. CDR1 is LNHDA and CDR2 is SQIVND in the germline V gene (reference sequence). The CDR3 is 15 amino acids. V gave up 3 bases and J gave up 1 base, with 12 bases separating them. CDR3 in DNA: TGTGCCAGTAGTATTGGCAGCCGAGGGAACACTGAAGCTTTCTTT. Protein: CASSIGSRGNTEAFF.

The V and J genes are TRBV28 and TRBJ2-7, with D perhaps assigned TRBD1 or TRBD2 (5 bases each). The V and J ends lost 3 bases and 3 bases respectively, with 12 bases between them. The CDR3 runs to 14 residues. Looked up from germline, CDR1 is MDHEN and CDR2 is SYDVKM. The CDR3 sequence: CASSLGVFNYEQYF. CDR3 nucleotides: TGTGCCAGCAGTTTGGGGGTATTTAACTACGAGCAGTACTTC.

V gene TRBV6-2 or TRBV6-3 combines with J gene TRBJ2-7, with 7 bases fitting TRBD1. Per germline, CDR1 MNHEY and CDR2 SVGEGT. There are 17 residues in the CDR3. V was clipped by 4 bases and J by 1 base; unmatched bases: 13. The CDR3 nucleotides read TGTGCCAGCAGTTCTACAGGGGCTGGGGGACCTTCCTACGAGCAGTACTTC. Translating it yields CASSSTGAGGPSYEQYF.

V and J are TRBV2 and TRBJ1-6, with no clear D. The CDR3 extends over 15 amino acids. Trimming took off 4 bases at V and 5 bases at J, with 12 bases between the two ends. CDR1 is SNHLY, CDR2 FYNNEI, per germline. CDR3 loop: CASSASGLNNSPLHF. CDR3 coding DNA: TGTGCCAGCAGTGCGTCAGGCCTAAATAATTCACCCCTCCACTTT. Filled out from reference TRBV2 and TRBJ1-6, the complete variable domain reads EPEVTQTPSHQVTQMGQEVILRCVPISNHLYFYWYRQILGQKVEFLVSFYNNEISEKSEIFDDQFSVERPDGSNFTLKIRSTKLEDSAMYFCASSASGLNNSPLHFGNGTRLTVT.

The rearrangement uses TRBV7-9 and TRBJ1-2; the match to TRBD1 covers 8 bases. Germline trimming cut 3 bases from V and 2 bases from J; bases unmatched to any gene: 8. The CDR3 extends over 16 amino acids. Germline CDR1 SEHNR, CDR2 FQNEAQ (reference sequence). CDR3 nucleotides: TGTGCCAGCAGCTTGGGGGACAGGAGAACCAACTATGGCTACACCTTC. Its protein product is CASSLGDRRTNYGYTF.

The chain has TRBV5-4 and TRBJ2-7, with D maybe TRBD2 (6 bases). Looked up from germline, CDR1 is SGHNT and CDR2 is YYREEE (reference sequence). V shed 4 bases and J shed 2 bases, with 16 bases lying between them. The CDR3 is made up of 15 amino acids. The CDR3 sequence is CASSNWRARAYEQYF. The DNA of the CDR3 is TGTGCCAGCAGCAATTGGAGGGCCAGGGCCTACGAGCAGTACTTC.

The V and J genes are TRBV2 and TRBJ1-2; 8 bases map to TRBD1. Trimming at V came to 10 bases and at J to 8 bases, leaving 9 bases not matched to a gene. Germline-derived CDR1 and CDR2 are SNHLY and FYNNEI. This CDR3 has 12 residues. CDR3 in DNA: TGTGCCAAGGACAGGGCTAGGCGAGGCTACACCTTC. Protein sequence: CAKDRARRGYTF.

On this clone: The same CDR3 is also encoded by other DNA sequences in this sample. The genes are TRBV5-4 and TRBJ2-1, with D perhaps matching TRBD1 (6 bases). CDR1 and CDR2 (germline): SGHNT, YYREEE (reference sequence). The CDR3 is 15 amino acids. Trimming took 0 bases from V and 0 from J, leaving 7 bases between them. CDR3 nucleotides: TGTGCCAGCAGCTTGGGAGGGGGCTCCTACAATGAGCAGTTCTTC. It encodes CASSLGGGSYNEQFF.

The CDR3 spells CAWSPGYEKLFF. CDR3 DNA sequence: TGTGCCTGGAGTCCCGGGTATGAAAAACTGTTTTTT. This chain joins TRBV30 and TRBJ1-4; D is unclear. Between the trimmed V and J ends, which lost 2 bases and 6 bases, there was a span of 7 bases. The CDR3 totals 12 residues. CDR1 and CDR2 from the germline V gene are GTSNPN and SVGIG (reference sequence).

The rearrangement joins TRBV12-3 or TRBV12-4 to TRBJ1-1, with 7 bases lining up with TRBD1. The CDR3 is 13 amino acids. V was pared by 5 bases and J by 8 bases, with 8 bases of the junction left unmatched. The CDR3 sequence is CASSGAGTAEAFF. In DNA, the CDR3 is TGTGCCAGCAGTGGTGCCGGGACAGCCGAAGCTTTCTTT.

V is TRBV30 and J is TRBJ1-5; no reliable D call. V was shortened by 4 bases and J by 4 bases, with 14 bases between the two germline ends. The CDR3 consists of 14 residues. Looked up from germline, CDR1 is GTSNPN and CDR2 is SVGIG (reference sequence). The CDR3 is CAWKYSGVNQPQHF. CDR3 nucleotide sequence: TGTGCCTGGAAGTATTCTGGGGTTAATCAGCCCCAGCATTTT.

This clone appeared once. The rearrangement uses TRBV7-2 and TRBJ2-7, with TRBD2 matching over 12 bases. Germline trimming cut 2 bases from V and 1 base from J; bases unmatched to any gene: 6. Germline loops: CDR1 SGHTA, CDR2 FQGNSA. CDR3 length: 17 amino acids. For the CDR3, the DNA is TGTGCCAGCAGCTTAAGAGGACTAGCGGGGTTTTCCTACGAGCAGTACTTC. This sequence encodes CASSLRGLAGFSYEQYF.

In this sample, this clone turned up a few times. This sequence joins TRBV6-5 and TRBJ2-1; D is unclear. Germline loops: CDR1 MNHEY, CDR2 SVGAGI. This CDR3 comprises 13 residues. V was cut by 4 bases and J by 6 bases, with 10 bases left in between. The CDR3, as DNA: TGTGCCAGCAGTTCGGGCGGCGTCAATGAGCAGTTCTTC. The encoded protein is CASSSGGVNEQFF.

The CDR3 DNA sequence: TGCGCCAGCAGCCAAGATCCCCCTGGAAACACCATATATTTT. This gives the protein CASSQDPPGNTIYF. The chain carries TRBV4-3 and TRBJ1-3, with unresolved D. Per germline, CDR1 LGHNA and CDR2 YSLEER. Trimming cost V 0 bases and J 2 bases, with 5 bases left between them. This CDR3 has 14 amino acids.

The chain links TRBV6-1 to TRBJ1-5, with a tentative D call TRBD1 (6 bases). This CDR3 has 17 amino acids. V lost 2 bases to trimming and J lost 1 base, with 15 bases between them. Germline V CDR1 and CDR2: MNHNS, SASEGT. CDR3 amino acids: CASSESGWQGSNQPQHF. The CDR3 nucleotides read TGTGCCAGCAGTGAATCGGGATGGCAGGGGAGCAATCAGCCCCAGCATTTT.

The table lists this clone with a few counts. This specimen includes other DNA sequences encoding the same CDR3. The V and J genes are TRBV5-5 and TRBJ1-5; D is ambiguous. Germline CDR1 SGHKS, CDR2 YYEKEE (reference sequence). The CDR3 is made up of 15 amino acids. V was shortened by 0 bases and J by 0 bases, with 7 bases between the two germline ends. CDR3 nucleotide sequence: TGTGCCAGCAGCTTGGGTGGAAATAGCAATCAGCCCCAGCATTTT. Amino acid sequence: CASSLGGNSNQPQHF.

The chain joins TRBV6-6 to TRBJ1-1; unclear D gene. This CDR3 spans 11 amino acids. Between the trimmed V and J ends, which lost 6 bases and 2 bases, there was a span of 4 bases. Germline V gene data show CDR1 as MNHNY and CDR2 as SVGAGI (reference sequence). CDR3 sequence: CASSDNTEAFF. As DNA, the CDR3 is TGTGCCAGCAGCGATAACACTGAAGCTTTCTTT.

The rearrangement uses TRBV5-1 and TRBJ2-7; D call uncertain. The CDR3 runs 13 residues. CDR1 is SGHRS and CDR2 is YFSETQ in the germline V gene. V shed 3 bases and J shed 3 bases, with 10 bases lying between them. As DNA, the CDR3 is TGCGCCAGCAGCTCCAGCGTGCTCTACGAGCAGTACTTC. Its translation is CASSSSVLYEQYF.

V is TRBV5-4 and J is TRBJ2-3, with D tentatively TRBD2 (6 bases). V lost 5 bases, J lost 8 bases, and 12 bases lay in between. From germline, CDR1 is SGHNT and CDR2 YYREEE (reference sequence). This CDR3 comprises 12 residues. The CDR3 sequence is CASRSAGTTQYF. CDR3 sequence (DNA): TGTGCCAGCAGGTCCGCGGGGACTACGCAGTATTTT.

The chain employs TRBV7-2 and TRBJ2-2, with TRBD1 identical over 10 bases. From germline, CDR1 is SGHTA and CDR2 FQGNSA. V was pared by 1 base and J by 5 bases, with 4 bases of the junction left unmatched. The CDR3 consists of 16 residues. The CDR3 nucleotides are TGTGCCAGCAGCTTAGTAGGGACAGGGGTAACCGGGGAGCTGTTTTTT. This encodes CASSLVGTGVTGELFF.

In its sample, this clone was seen once. The chain joins TRBV6-1 to TRBJ1-5, with no clear D. Trimming cost V 3 bases and J 4 bases, with 13 bases left between them. CDR1 MNHNS and CDR2 SASEGT come from the germline V gene. The CDR3 is made up of 15 amino acids. The CDR3 loop is CASSEGSGRNQPQHF. The DNA for the CDR3 is TGTGCCAGCAGTGAGGGCTCGGGGAGAAATCAGCCCCAGCATTTT.